The present TCR beta chain was sequenced within a study of cytomegalovirus exposure and HLA in healthy donors (dated by TCRdb to about 2017). With respect to the entire study: An earlier analysis of 587 of the donors reported 276 Gb of sequence data and 90 million to 120 million unique TCR beta sequences obtained from about 170 million T cells. A later genetic analysis used genome-wide SNP genotypes for about 60% of the roughly 670 donors, treating that subset as a discovery cohort. The genetic ancestry cluster associated with self-reported Caucasian donors included around 76% of the roughly 360 genotyped donors. Donor age, sex, ethnicity and CMV serostatus were collected together with the repertoire data. An early release covering roughly 580 HLA-typed donors comprised about 310 gigabases of sequencing data and 65 million to 100 million unique TCR sequences. Among some 410 genotyped donors of the cohort, an average of approximately 240,000 unique TCR beta nucleotide sequences were sequenced per donor, roughly a sixth of them non-productive. Every repertoire in the discovery cohort had been generated on one and the same sequencing platform. A later analysis re-analyzed previously published TCR beta repertoires from hundreds of donors and added high-resolution HLA genotyping to study TCR occurrence patterns. Using immunosequencing, the study profiled T cell repertoires from some 670 subjects and related those repertoires to cytomegalovirus serostatus. In addition to the first cohort of approximately 650 subjects, a separate validation cohort of about 120 different subjects was used. HLA typing covered class I and class II loci at four-digit resolution. Rather than using new phenotypic data, the later analysis identified candidate immune exposures from TCR beta sequences and from how often those sequences occurred across donors. An earlier analysis of several hundred of the donors used high-throughput TCR beta sequencing to judge whether each TCR beta V gene segment behaved as functional or pseudogenic. The aim of the study was to test whether cataloging public T cell receptors could identify signatures of past pathogen exposure. Roughly five DR-DQ haplotypes were handled as single units for association and clustering, since linkage in the cohort was strong. To predict cytomegalovirus infection status, the study brought together high-throughput TCR immunosequencing, statistical association of individual TCRs with disease status, and machine learning. The number of donors typed differed by locus, with roughly 629-640 for A, B, C, DRB1 and DQB1, roughly 520 for DQA1, 600 to 610 for DPA1, and roughly 450 for DPB1. Study-wide conclusions, independent of this receptor: In an earlier analysis of about 600 of the donors, most TCR beta V segments appeared in productive rearrangements about 87% or about 30% of the time, broadly matching IMGT annotations. A further reported finding was that TCR beta sequences accurately predicted the HLA-A and HLA-B alleles for most subjects in the first cohort. Because HLA typing was missing for some donors at each locus, association tests included only the typed subset. The sequencing pipeline was judged likely to have produced a cluster of highly shared sequence variants as a technical artifact. Sequencing depth was assumed to be roughly uniform across donors in the presence/absence analyses, though that assumption may not hold. Across donors, most TCR sequences were observed very rarely, whereas some public TCRs were present in many individuals. The classifier was reported to diagnose cytomegalovirus status with high specificity and sensitivity in both the original and validation cohorts. Over 15 rarely observed V segments, including chromosome 9 orphons, were excluded from the earlier analysis of about 610 of the donors because counts were too low. Because the 87-base-pair reads could not distinguish some IMGT-functional V segments, including TRBV6-2 and TRBV6-3, those segments were excluded. In a later genetic analysis, fewer N-insertions in productive TCRs were reported among donors in an Asian-associated ancestry cluster than the approximately 710-donor mean. Compared with equally common non-associated chains, HLA-associated TCR beta chains in a later analysis were more clonally expanded and had lower generation probabilities. Linkage disequilibrium might explain the correlated functional status among segregating V segments, but an unknown experimental factor could not be excluded. The authors suggested that the approach could potentially be generalized to other disease states and immunological phenotypes. A total of roughly 160 TCR beta chains were listed by the study as associated with cytomegalovirus. A later analysis found that TCR association rates varied across HLA loci, with DRB1 alleles showing the most associated TCRs and HLA-C alleles the fewest. CMV serostatus was the only immune exposure information available for the cohort. A later genetic analysis associated a missense DCLRE1C variant with V-gene and J-gene trimming of TCR beta chains, and an independent cohort replicated the association. Assigning TCR associations to individual alleles was difficult when HLA alleles, especially DR and DQ, strongly co-occurred. In vitro tests confirmed that a few of the cytomegalovirus-associated TCR beta chains recognize cytomegalovirus antigens. In a later analysis, several top co-occurrence clusters were reported to appear linked to parvovirus B19, influenza, CMV and Epstein-Barr virus. The cohort was sequenced for TCR beta chains only, and without alpha or paired-chain data the features that could be detected were limited. Most CMV-associated TCR beta chains appeared to be HLA-restricted in a later analysis, and the HLA associations seemed to be driven largely by CMV exposure. At a false discovery rate of 0.05, a later analysis linked 16,951 TCR beta sequences to specific HLA alleles.

In total, 630 or so healthy bone marrow donors made up the cohort. Cohort members were all nominally healthy when sampled, although unrecorded immune exposures were likely present. The donor was CMV seropositive and belonged to the group of more than 250 seropositive cohort members. A peripheral blood sample was provided by each donor, and peripheral blood mononuclear cells were used for TCR beta sequencing. Genomic DNA was extracted from the blood cell samples with the Qiagen DNeasy Blood Extraction Kit. The V end gives up 4 bases and the J end 2 bases, leaving 5 bases in the junction not matched to a gene. Taken from cysteine to phenylalanine, the CDR3 has 14 residues. Kept here is only the CDR3 DNA, which spans 42 bases and is read in frame from base 1. CDR1 and CDR2 were assigned from the germline V gene as MDHEN and SYDVKM. On this clone: The target of this receptor is not known. The input lacks base qualities; no much larger clone sits a single base away.

Receptor amplification or capture employed the immunoSEQ multiplex PCR assay. For the multiplex PCR, a mixture combining 60 forward primers for TCR Vbeta segments and 13 reverse primers for TCR Jbeta segments was used. Amplification of the CDR3 region of rearranged TCR beta genes was performed with a multiplex PCR assay on genomic DNA. On the Illumina HiSeq System, the amplified TCR beta libraries were sequenced as 87-base-pair reads. The paper's processing steps were these. A later analysis tallied roughly 80 million unique TCR beta chains across the roughly 610 repertoires, and approximately 9.9 million of those chains were shared by two or more donors. Raw reads were error-corrected and collapsed into unique sequences with a nearest-neighbor algorithm that merged closely related sequences to remove PCR and sequencing errors. Alignment of CDR3 sequences to IMGT reference sequences was used to assign V, D and J gene segments. For a sequence to be retained, at least a six-nucleotide match to both a V gene segment and a J gene segment was required. Rearrangements were classified as productive when the CDR3 lacked stop codons and remained in frame with V and J, and all other rearrangements were classified as non-productive. CDR3 was defined according to IMGT convention as the region running from the second conserved V-encoded cysteine to the conserved J-encoded phenylalanine. The earlier analysis of fewer than 700 of the donors excluded sequences that lacked an unambiguous match to a single V gene segment. An earlier analysis of fewer than 750 of the donors classified V segments as functional when productive rearrangements were above 56.7% and as segregating when the standard deviation between donors was above 5%. A statistical classification framework was developed to diagnose cytomegalovirus status using the catalog of TCR beta chain sequences. V and J gene assignment, in a later analysis, came from comparing TCR nucleotide sequences with IMGT/GENE-DB human TR gene sequences. The TCRdist pipeline was used in a later analysis to assign CDR3 sequences and most-parsimonious VDJ recombination scenarios. In a later analysis, each TCR beta chain was defined by its CDR3 amino acid sequence together with its V-gene family, and reads lacking a unique V-gene family were excluded. In a later analysis, approximately 640 highly shared, low-generation-probability nucleotide sequences were removed to address suspected cross-contamination and a sequencing artifact. In a later analysis, a clonal expansion index for each public chain was calculated from normalized within-repertoire ranks of inferred template counts. A later analysis computed generation probabilities with a VDJ recombination model fitted to out-of-frame rearrangements, and checked the results against IGoR. In a later analysis, hypergeometric tests were used to score TCR-TCR, TCR-HLA and TCR-CMV co-occurrence, with a repertoire-size bias correction applied to TCR pairs. In a later analysis, false discovery rates were estimated by permuting HLA or CMV assignments 20 times. A later analysis grouped co-occurring TCRs with DBSCAN, adding TCRdist sequence similarity when clustering within HLA-allele-positive subsets. For co-occurrence clustering, repertoires with fewer than 30,000 or more than 120,000 public chains were excluded, along with about five repertoires with anomalous nucleotide sharing. TCRdb took over this immuneACCESS table, retaining in-frame rearrangements with V and J assigned. Such tables are incomplete; in checked studies, under half of the missing clones stem from an unresolved V gene, and the remainder is unexplained. Clone size and the V and J calls come from that table; the DNA yielded D and trimming. Counted in this sample were 150,000 to 180,000 clones; roughly 80% of them appeared once. The ten largest account for approximately 8% of the sample.

The V and J genes are TRBV28 and TRBJ2-7; 7 nucleotides in the junction match TRBD2. The TCR was taken from a man between 25 and 39 years old in good health and CMV-seropositive. Material for sequencing was PBMCs. CDR3 loop: CASSSSGLAYEQYF. In nucleotides, the sequence is TGTGCCAGCAGTTCCTCCGGACTAGCCTACGAGCAGTACTTC.